Below, 15 T cell receptor beta chains from the same sample are listed, as sequenced in a study of blood T cell repertoires in COVID-19. The repertoire was sequenced with immunoSEQ multiplex PCR; TCRdb's copy has only in-frame clones and lacks some. This sample has roughly 300,000 clones, with roughly 85% found just once. What was sequenced was peripheral blood. The receptors come from a woman aged 45 to 65 who had recovered from COVID-19.

A single count supports this clone. The genes are TRBV27 and TRBJ2-3, with TRBD1 identical over 11 bases. The CDR3 has 17 residues. Germline V gene lookup returns CDR1 MNHEY and CDR2 SMNVEV (reference sequence). J gave up 0 bases and V 3 bases, and 5 bases lay outside the gene matches. CDR3 DNA sequence: TGTGCCAGCAGTTTGAGGGGACAGGGGGTTAGCACAGATACGCAGTATTTT. Translating it yields CASSLRGQGVSTDTQYF.

This chain uses TRBV27 with TRBJ2-7; TRBD1 aligns across 8 bases. V lost 4 bases to trimming and J lost 4 bases; unmatched junction nucleotides: 6. Germline CDR1 and CDR2: MNHEY and SMNVEV (reference sequence). CDR3 size: 14 residues. CDR3 loop: CASSYRTGQYEQYF. CDR3 DNA: TGTGCCAGCAGTTACCGGACAGGGCAGTACGAGCAGTACTTC.

This chain joins TRBV6-5 and TRBJ2-4; no clear D. The ends were cut back, 6 bases at V and 5 bases at J, with 11 bases in the middle. Germline V gives CDR1 MNHEY, CDR2 SVGAGI. This CDR3 comprises 13 residues. CDR3 sequence (DNA): TGTGCCAGCAGGTCTCTAGTCCAAAACATTCAGTACTTC. It translates to CASRSLVQNIQYF.

The chain has TRBV7-2 and TRBJ2-7, with 7 bases fitting TRBD2. The ends lost 5 bases at V and 7 bases at J; junction bases unmatched: 8. The length of the CDR3 is 13 residues. Germline loops: CDR1 SGHTA, CDR2 FQGNSA. The CDR3 nucleotides read TGTGCCAGCAGCGCCAATCCCGGGGGGGAGCAGTACTTC. It specifies CASSANPGGEQYF.

The chain combines TRBV5-4 with TRBJ2-5; 15 nucleotides match TRBD2. Germline trimming cut 4 bases from V and 5 bases from J; bases unmatched to any gene: 15. The germline V gene encodes CDR1 SGHNT and CDR2 YYREEE (reference sequence). The CDR3 covers 19 residues. CDR3 amino acids: CASSPRTSGRALGGETQYF. CDR3 sequence (DNA): TGTGCCAGCAGCCCCCGGACTAGCGGGAGGGCCCTCGGCGGGGAGACCCAGTACTTC.

This chain connects TRBV6-5 to TRBJ1-4, with a possible D match to TRBD1 (6 bases). The V gene lost 6 bases and the J gene lost 7 bases, with 9 bases spanning the gap. Per the germline V gene, CDR1 is MNHEY and CDR2 is SVGAGI. The CDR3 length is 12 residues. CDR3 sequence: CASRTGGEKLFF. CDR3 nucleotide sequence: TGTGCCAGCAGGACAGGTGGTGAAAAACTGTTTTTT.

The rearrangement uses TRBV10-3 and TRBJ2-7; TRBD2 matches 7 bases. With 0 bases clipped from V and 6 bases from J, the junction kept 8 bases outside the gene matches. Germline V gene data show CDR1 as ENHRY and CDR2 as SYGVKD. The CDR3 covers 15 residues. Here the CDR3 DNA reads TGTGCCATCAGTGAGTCCCGGGGGGTAGGGGCCGAGCAGTACTTC. It is translated as CAISESRGVGAEQYF.

The chain employs TRBV7-9 and TRBJ2-2; 9 positions agree with TRBD2. Germline V lookup: CDR1 SEHNR, CDR2 FQNEAQ (reference sequence). The J segment lost 2 bases and the V segment lost 5 bases, leaving 6 bases of the junction unmatched. The length of the CDR3 is 16 residues. The CDR3 sequence: CASSPRLAVNTGELFF. DNA of the CDR3: TGTGCCAGCAGCCCCCGACTAGCGGTTAACACCGGGGAGCTGTTTTTT.

This clone showed up just a few times. This chain links TRBV9 with TRBJ1-5; possibly TRBD1 for D (5 bases). This CDR3 has 15 amino acids. The germline V and J ends were trimmed by 4 bases and 6 bases, with 17 bases remaining between them. Per germline, CDR1 SGDLS and CDR2 YYNGEE. CDR3 in amino acids: CASSPEGFGSQPQHF. For the CDR3, the DNA is TGTGCCAGCAGCCCGGAGGGGTTCGGGAGTCAGCCCCAGCATTTT.

The chain combines TRBV6-1 with TRBJ2-3; 14 bases are a match to TRBD2. Unmatched junction bases numbered 6, after V lost 0 bases and J lost 4 bases. CDR1 MNHNS and CDR2 SASEGT come from the germline V gene. CDR3 length equals 18 residues. In DNA, the CDR3 is TGTGCCAGCAGTGAAGCCGGACTAGCGGGGGGTCGGGCAGATACGCAGTATTTT. Its translation is CASSEAGLAGGRADTQYF.

This rearrangement joins TRBV27 to TRBJ2-7; a possible D gene is TRBD2 (6 bases). V lost 10 bases and J lost 2, with 15 bases in between. The length of the CDR3 is 13 residues. Germline V gene sequence: CDR1 MNHEY, CDR2 SMNVEV (reference sequence). This CDR3 is CATTGGATYEQYF. CDR3 coding DNA: TGTGCCACCACCGGAGGGGCCACCTACGAGCAGTACTTC.

This clone was counted a single time. The chain combines TRBV4-1 with TRBJ2-5; TRBD2 aligns across 14 bases. Germline V gene data show CDR1 as MGHRA and CDR2 as YSYEKL. The V and J ends lost 4 bases and 3 bases, in that order; junction bases with no gene match: 7. CDR3 length: 17 amino acids. The DNA of the CDR3 is TGCGCCAGCAGCCGTAGGACTAGCGGGGGGTTCGAAGAGACCCAGTACTTC. Translated: CASSRRTSGGFEETQYF.

This chain uses TRBV7-2 with TRBJ2-1; 9 nucleotides agree with TRBD2. The germline CDR1 and CDR2 sequences are SGHTA and FQGNSA. This CDR3 contains 15 residues. With 5 bases clipped from V and 9 bases from J, the junction kept 11 bases outside the gene matches. CDR3 amino acids: CASSPLSGRYIEQFF. The DNA of the CDR3 is TGTGCCAGCAGCCCGCTGAGCGGGAGGTATATTGAGCAGTTCTTC.

The chain joins TRBV7-6 to TRBJ1-5, with 7 bases identical to TRBD1. Trimming took 5 bases from V and 6 from J; bases not matched to a gene: 16. The V gene's germline CDR1 is SGHVS and CDR2 FNYEAQ. The CDR3 sequence is 17 residues long. The CDR3 here is CASSPTGGSGGIQPQHF. The DNA of the CDR3 is TGTGCCAGCAGCCCCACGGGAGGGTCAGGGGGTATTCAGCCCCAGCATTTT.

The genes are TRBV11-3 and TRBJ2-5; 12 positions agree with TRBD1. V gave up 6 bases and J gave up 5 bases; unmatched junction bases: 10. The CDR3 runs to 16 residues. The germline CDR1 and CDR2 sequences are SGHNT and YENEEA. This CDR3 is CASSFSGTGGWETQYF. As DNA, the CDR3 is TGTGCCAGCAGTTTCTCGGGGACAGGGGGCTGGGAGACCCAGTACTTC.